This TCR beta chain was captured by sequencing in a study of CD8 T cells in ankylosing spondylitis. This clonotype occurred a few times. With molecular barcodes, quantitative 5'-RACE was used to make the TCR beta libraries. A single record per CDR3 protein comes from TCRdb applying MiXCR to the 5' RACE reads. The table includes some 340,000 distinct CDR3 sequences, about 15% detected once. V lost 4 bases and J lost 0; bases outside the gene matches: 1. There are 14 residues in the CDR3. The germline CDR1 and CDR2 sequences are LGHNT and FRNRAP. This chain links TRBV12-5 with TRBJ1-1, with 8 bases lining up with TRBD1. The sample comprised blood, either unsorted or a sorted T cell fraction (not recorded which). This TCR was recovered from a male donor with ankylosing spondylitis or in good health (not recorded which). The CDR3 DNA follows: TGTGCTAGTGGTTGGGGACAGGTGAACACTGAAGCTTTCTTT. Encoded protein: CASGWGQVNTEAFF.